The rows below give T cell receptor beta chains drawn from one sample of a study of blood T cell repertoires in COVID-19. Measured with immunoSEQ multiplex PCR; TCRdb has only the in-frame clones, and not every one. This sample has about 170,000 clones, with around four fifths found just once. Sequencing was performed on peripheral blood. Receptor source: a woman in her 70s with COVID-19, enrolled during active disease. Each CDR3 is given without its conserved first and last residue. Each record gives: V gene, J gene, CDR3 protein.

TRBV5-1	TRBJ1-1	ASSLARGDEAF
TRBV5-6	TRBJ2-1	ASSQLAGGNRAQF
TRBV29-1	TRBJ1-1	SAPRGGGGMNTEAF
TRBV3-1/TRBV3-2	TRBJ1-6	ASSHSTPGLGFIDSPLH
TRBV10-3	TRBJ2-6	AISESGGGAGANVLT
TRBV19	TRBJ2-4	ASSPAGQGGNIQY
TRBV5-5	TRBJ1-6	ASSSGQGSPLH
TRBV14	TRBJ2-2	ASSQYPANTGELF
TRBV2	TRBJ1-2	ASRGDWTGHGYT
TRBV6-5	TRBJ1-2	ASRPGQITNYGYT
TRBV30	TRBJ1-2	AWTGSRFYGYT
TRBV5-6	TRBJ2-1	ASSWRGDSLYNEQF
TRBV6-6	TRBJ1-5	ASSSPDRDPPQH
TRBV6-5	TRBJ1-1	ASGRVGNTEAF
TRBV18	TRBJ1-4	ASSQGANEKLF
TRBV7-2	TRBJ1-2	ASSLNIGQGSLYGYT
TRBV6-6	TRBJ1-5	ASSQSNQPQH
TRBV6-4	TRBJ1-1	ASSDSWTAEAF
TRBV6-5	TRBJ2-2	ASSYMTGLAGELF
TRBV7-6	TRBJ2-1	ASSLGGLAGMNEQF
TRBV5-1	TRBJ2-3	ASSFSSFSGRFSTDTQY
TRBV19	TRBJ2-2	ASSYTSVGELF